This T cell receptor beta chain was sequenced for a study of T cells in localized non-small cell lung cancer. Measured with immunoSEQ multiplex PCR; TCRdb has only the in-frame clones, and not every one. The data contain around 29,000 clones, around 80% of them singletons. Whole-study findings and limits: There was higher T cell clonality in uninvolved adjacent lung than in tumor, and it was highest there. Owing to sequencing of a solitary tumor region, heterogeneity cannot be discounted. A median about 56 of the top 100 tumor clones appeared in adjacent lung.

Germline loops: CDR1 LGHNA, CDR2 YNFKEQ. The length of the CDR3 is 15 residues. Trimming left V 0 bases short and J 4 bases short, with 10 bases between. As regards this clone: Its antigen is not identified.

The clonotype originates from a male donor at least 60 years old with stage II squamous cell lung carcinoma. The rearrangement uses TRBV4-2 and TRBJ2-1; D is uncertain. The material sequenced was peripheral blood, taken before any cancer treatment. CDR3: CASSQEGFKYNEQFF. The CDR3 DNA reads as TGTGCCAGCAGCCAAGAGGGGTTCAAGTACAATGAGCAGTTCTTC.